This is a list of T cell receptor beta chains from one sample in a study of blood T cell repertoires in COVID-19. Sequencing used immunoSEQ multiplex PCR; TCRdb keeps in-frame clones, though not all of them. The sample holds tens of thousands of clones, roughly 90% seen once. Input material: peripheral blood. These receptors originate from a man aged 50 to 59 with COVID-19, enrolled during active disease. Both conserved end residues are part of each CDR3.

TRBV27	TRBJ2-7	CASSYNKGEQYF
TRBV20-1	TRBJ1-2	CSASGGYGYTF
TRBV5-1	TRBJ1-1	CASSYDSLLTEAFF
TRBV10-3	TRBJ1-3	CATGGSGQGSGNTIYF
TRBV28	TRBJ1-1	CASSSDRGPEAFF
TRBV5-8	TRBJ2-2	CASSLYRDTGELFF
TRBV24-1	TRBJ2-7	CATNRELPREQYF
TRBV6-5	TRBJ2-3	CASSRTSKHTQYF
TRBV29-1	TRBJ1-1	CSAELQAQWNTEAFF
TRBV27	TRBJ2-1	CASSLRLAGALYNEQFF
TRBV5-4	TRBJ1-2	CASSSGSVLPYGYTF
TRBV5-4	TRBJ2-1	CASSKGQTAMEQFF
TRBV2	TRBJ2-7	CASSGQGSSYEQYF
TRBV11-2	TRBJ1-3	CASRQGGTLTSGNTIYF
TRBV5-4	TRBJ1-2	CASSSGAGDNGYTF
TRBV4-3	TRBJ1-5	CASSQDQGGNQPQHF
TRBV3-1/TRBV3-2	TRBJ2-5	CASSPIDGRGLRETQYF
TRBV6-2/TRBV6-3	TRBJ2-7	CASSYSETPHEQYF
TRBV4-2	TRBJ1-2	CASSQVNSNYGYTF
TRBV7-2	TRBJ2-1	CASSSLAGGSYNEQFF
TRBV24-1	TRBJ1-5	CATSDFSDQPQHF
TRBV28	TRBJ1-2	CASSSDRVMDYGYTF
TRBV6-2/TRBV6-3	TRBJ2-1	CASSYLDNNEQFF
TRBV28	TRBJ2-7	CASTSGQGYEQYF
TRBV6-1	TRBJ2-3	CASSERGPTDTQYF
TRBV5-4	TRBJ1-2	CASSYGGQVDGYTF
TRBV9	TRBJ2-5	CASSVGQTTGGAETQYF
TRBV21-1	TRBJ2-3	CASSPPRQGAPDTQYF
TRBV30	TRBJ2-2	CAWSVGLVETGELFF
TRBV6-2/TRBV6-3	TRBJ1-1	CASSYDSMNTEAFF
TRBV12-2	TRBJ1-3	CASRLAKEWGRGVVTAGNTIYF